This passage covers 24 T cell receptor beta chains from one sample sequenced in a study of cytomegalovirus exposure and HLA in healthy donors. The PCR employed 60 Vbeta primers together with 13 Jbeta primers. This table comes from immunoSEQ multiplex PCR, and its TCRdb copy is limited to in-frame clones, with some not included. The table records about 130,000 clones, approximately 80% of them present only once. The sample consisted of PBMCs. These receptors all come from a young man in good health and CMV-seropositive.

This chain joins TRBV4-3 and TRBJ2-1; 11 positions match TRBD2. Germline trimming cut 5 bases from V and 5 bases from J; bases unmatched to any gene: 2. Germline V lookup: CDR1 LGHNA, CDR2 YSLEER. This CDR3 is built from 14 residues. CDR3 sequence: CASSGGLADNEQFF. As DNA, the CDR3 is TGCGCCAGCAGCGGGGGACTAGCGGACAATGAGCAGTTCTTC.

The chain employs TRBV6-5 and TRBJ2-7, with 11 positions matching TRBD2. From germline, CDR1 is MNHEY and CDR2 SVGAGI. The CDR3 sequence is 15 residues long. The junction had 2 bases not matched to a gene; V was cut back by 4 bases and J by 0 bases. CDR3 residues: CASSLAGGHSYEQYF. The CDR3 DNA reads TGTGCCAGCAGTTTAGCGGGAGGGCACTCCTACGAGCAGTACTTC.

In nucleotides, the CDR3 is TGTGCCAGCAGCGGAGCGCCAGGGGGACTAGCGGGAGGAACTGAGCAGTTCTTC. Its translation: CASSGAPGGLAGGTEQFF. The J gene is TRBJ2-1, the V gene TRBV9, with 15 bases fitting TRBD2. V shed 3 bases, J shed 9 bases, and the junction held 13 bases outside the gene matches. This CDR3 comprises 18 residues. Germline V lookup: CDR1 SGDLS, CDR2 YYNGEE.

This clone has just a few counts. The chain recombines TRBV2 with TRBJ2-7; 12 bases match TRBD2. Trimming cost V 8 bases and J 3 bases; bases outside gene matches: 11. CDR3 size: 16 residues. Germline CDR1 and CDR2: SNHLY and FYNNEI. The CDR3 loop reads CASAGGTSGSGYEQYF. DNA for the CDR3: TGTGCCAGCGCTGGGGGGACTAGCGGGTCCGGCTACGAGCAGTACTTC. The full variable domain, completed using reference TRBV2 and TRBJ2-7, is EPEVTQTPSHQVTQMGQEVILRCVPISNHLYFYWYRQILGQKVEFLVSFYNNEISEKSEIFDDQFSVERPDGSNFTLKIRSTKLEDSAMYFCASAGGTSGSGYEQYFGPGTRLTVT.

This chain uses TRBV7-2 with TRBJ2-1; 7 bases line up with TRBD1. The CDR3 loop spans 14 amino acids. From germline, CDR1 is SGHTA and CDR2 FQGNSA. V shed 9 bases, J shed 7 bases, and the junction held 12 bases outside the gene matches. CDR3 bases: TGTGCCAGTCTATGGACAGGAAATTCGAATGAGCAGTTCTTC. This encodes CASLWTGNSNEQFF.

The sample holds a few counts of this clone. The CDR3 spells CASSLSLGTGLTNEQFF. The CDR3, as DNA: TGCGCCAGCAGCTTGTCTTTGGGGACAGGGCTTACCAATGAGCAGTTCTTC. The genes are TRBV5-1 and TRBJ2-1, with 9 bases fitting TRBD1. Germline CDR1 is SGHRS and CDR2 is YFSETQ. This CDR3 has 17 residues. J lost 6 bases, V lost 1 base, and 11 bases had no gene match.

V usage is TRBV30 and J usage is TRBJ1-3; 7 bases agree with TRBD1. Germline V gene sequence: CDR1 GTSNPN, CDR2 SVGIG (reference sequence). V was pared by 4 bases and J by 0 bases, with 6 bases of the junction left unmatched. The CDR3 runs 15 residues. For the CDR3, the DNA is TGTGCCTGGACCCGGACAGGCCTCTCTGGAAACACCATATATTTT. It encodes CAWTRTGLSGNTIYF.

J is TRBJ2-1 and V is TRBV28; TRBD1 agrees at 10 bases. The V and J ends lost 4 bases and 7 bases, in that order; junction bases with no gene match: 10. The CDR3 spans 16 residues. Germline assignment: CDR1 MDHEN and CDR2 SYDVKM. The CDR3: CASSSPGQGFGNEQFF. The CDR3 DNA follows: TGTGCCAGCAGTTCCCCGGGACAGGGGTTTGGGAATGAGCAGTTCTTC. Full variable domain (remainder filled in from reference TRBV28 and TRBJ2-1): DVKVTQSSRYLVKRTGEKVFLECVQDMDHENMFWYRQDPGLGLRLIYFSYDVKMKEKGDIPEGYSVSREKKERFSLILESASTNQTSMYLCASSSPGQGFGNEQFFGPGTRLTVL.

J is TRBJ2-7 and V is TRBV15, with D possibly TRBD2 on 7 matching bases. V was clipped by 3 bases and J by 4 bases, with 16 bases between them. Germline CDR1 is LNHNV and CDR2 is YYDKDF (reference sequence). This CDR3 is 15 amino acids long. DNA for the CDR3: TGTGCCACCAGCAGGGAGAGGGGGGGCGGGTACGAGCAGTACTTC. Encoded protein: CATSRERGGGYEQYF.

The chain employs TRBV7-2 and TRBJ2-6, with D unclear. Germline CDR1 reads SGHTA; CDR2 reads FQGNSA. Trimming removed 5 bases at V and 0 bases at J, with 14 bases between. The CDR3 extends over 17 amino acids. The DNA for the CDR3 is TGTGCCAGCAGCAGAGAAGCTAGTAACTCTGGGGCCAACGTCCTGACTTTC. This codes for CASSREASNSGANVLTF.

The rearrangement uses TRBV6-6 and TRBJ1-6, with D possibly TRBD1 on 5 matching bases. CDR3 length: 14 amino acids. Germline-derived CDR1 and CDR2 are MNHNY and SVGAGI (reference sequence). Trimming shortened V by 5 bases and J by 9 bases, and 14 bases separated the two germline ends. The CDR3 spells CASSHVTGASPLHF. CDR3 in DNA: TGTGCCAGCAGTCACGTCACAGGAGCTTCACCCCTCCACTTT.

This rearrangement joins TRBV11-2 to TRBJ1-2; D is unclear. The ends were cut back, 3 bases at V and 2 bases at J, with 4 bases in the middle. The CDR3 loop spans 12 amino acids. Germline loops: CDR1 SGHAT, CDR2 FQNNGV. For the CDR3, the DNA is TGTGCCAGCAGCTTGGAGAACTATGGCTACACCTTC. Protein sequence: CASSLENYGYTF.

This clone was seen a single time. The rearrangement links TRBV11-3 to TRBJ2-7; perhaps TRBD2 as D (5 bases). The CDR3 is 13 residues long. V lost 0 bases to trimming and J lost 3 bases, with 6 bases between them. The germline V gene has CDR1 SGHNT and CDR2 YENEEA. The CDR3 loop is CASSLDRGYEQYF. CDR3 coding DNA: TGTGCCAGCAGCTTAGATCGGGGCTACGAGCAGTACTTC.

This clone showed up just a few times. The rearrangement links TRBV9 to TRBJ2-1; perhaps TRBD2 as D (6 bases). The CDR3 spans 14 residues. Germline CDR1 and CDR2: SGDLS and YYNGEE. V was clipped by 0 bases and J by 9 bases, with 13 bases between them. The CDR3 sequence is CASSVGGGKLEQFF. In DNA, the CDR3 is TGTGCCAGCAGCGTAGGGGGCGGGAAACTTGAGCAGTTCTTC. Together with reference TRBV9 and TRBJ2-1, the CDR3 gives the full variable domain: DSGVTQTPKHLITATGQRVTLRCSPRSGDLSVYWYQQSLDQGLQFLIQYYNGEERAKGNILERFSAQQFPDLHSELNLSSLELGDSALYFCASSVGGGKLEQFFGPGTRLTVL.

The chain uses TRBV6-5 and TRBJ2-7; 9 nucleotides agree with TRBD1. The trim removed 6 bases at V and 2 bases at J, leaving 8 bases unmatched. CDR1 and CDR2 (germline): MNHEY, SVGAGI. CDR3 length: 15 residues. The CDR3 DNA is TGTGCCAGCAGGGGTGGACAGGGGATTCCCTACGAGCAGTACTTC. It is translated as CASRGGQGIPYEQYF.

The rearrangement joins TRBV7-8 to TRBJ1-3; D gene ambiguous. This CDR3 is 15 amino acids long. The V end was cut by 5 bases, the J end by 4 bases, with 15 bases between. Germline V gene data show CDR1 as SGHVS and CDR2 as FQNEAQ. The chain's CDR3 is CASSVGPVKGNTIYF. CDR3 coding DNA: TGTGCCAGCAGCGTGGGCCCGGTAAAAGGAAACACCATATATTTT. The full variable domain, completed using reference TRBV7-8 and TRBJ1-3, is GAGVSQSPRYKVAKRGQDVALRCDPISGHVSLFWYQQALGQGPEFLTYFQNEAQLDKSGLPSDRFFAERPEGSVSTLKIQRTQQEDSAVYLCASSVGPVKGNTIYFGEGSWLTVV.

V is TRBV4-1 and J is TRBJ1-1; D is ambiguous. The CDR3 has 14 amino acids. Deletions cut 4 bases from V and 1 base from J, with 10 bases between. Germline V gives CDR1 MGHRA, CDR2 YSYEKL. DNA for the CDR3: TGCGCCAGCAGCCCGGCGCCAGGGAACACTGAAGCTTTCTTT. It specifies CASSPAPGNTEAFF.

The chain uses TRBV15 and TRBJ2-3, with 12 positions matching TRBD2. The germline CDR1 and CDR2 sequences are LNHNV and YYDKDF (reference sequence). The CDR3 has 15 amino acids. V gave up 3 bases and J gave up 5 bases; unmatched junction bases: 3. The CDR3 nucleotides are TGTGCCACCAGCAGGACTAGCGGGAGAGGAGATACGCAGTATTTT. Protein: CATSRTSGRGDTQYF.

The chain is built from TRBV4-3 and TRBJ2-3, with TRBD2 matching 8 bases. The CDR3 sequence is 16 residues long. After removal of 0 bases from V and 0 bases from J, the junction contained 2 bases not matched to a gene. Germline CDR1 LGHNA, CDR2 YSLEER. The CDR3 region has the DNA TGCGCCAGCAGCCAAGAGGTAGCGGGGAGCACAGATACGCAGTATTTT. Translating it yields CASSQEVAGSTDTQYF.

The chain carries TRBV30 and TRBJ2-7, with a tentative D call TRBD1 (5 bases). With 5 bases removed from V and 3 bases from J, the gap between germline ends came to 11 bases. The CDR3 consists of 12 residues. Germline lookup yields CDR1 GTSNPN and CDR2 SVGIG (reference sequence). The CDR3 region is CAWVIGVYEQYF. Written as DNA, the CDR3 is TGTGCCTGGGTCATAGGGGTCTACGAGCAGTACTTC. Supplemented by reference TRBV30 and TRBJ2-7, the full variable domain reads SQTIHQWPATLVQPVGSPLSLECTVEGTSNPNLYWYRQAAGRGLQLLFYSVGIGQISSEVPQNLSASRPQDRQFILSSKKLLLSDSGFYLCAWVIGVYEQYFGPGTRLTVT.

This clone was detected once. The chain uses TRBV5-4 and TRBJ2-3; 7 nucleotides match TRBD1. V dropped 4 bases and J dropped 1; count of bases not matched to a gene: 9. Germline loops: CDR1 SGHNT, CDR2 YYREEE (reference sequence). CDR3 length: 16 residues. CDR3 amino acids: CASSGRGTPRTDTQYF. CDR3 DNA: TGTGCCAGCAGCGGCAGGGGGACACCTCGCACAGATACGCAGTATTTT. The full variable domain, completed using reference TRBV5-4 and TRBJ2-3, is ETGVTQSPTHLIKTRGQQVTLRCSSQSGHNTVSWYQQALGQGPQFIFQYYREEENGRGNFPPRFSGLQFPNYSSELNVNALELDDSALYLCASSGRGTPRTDTQYFGPGTRLTVL.

The J gene is TRBJ1-5, the V gene TRBV7-8; 7 bases agree with TRBD1. After removal of 5 bases from V and 6 bases from J, the junction contained 4 bases not matched to a gene. Germline V gene data show CDR1 as SGHVS and CDR2 as FQNEAQ. The CDR3 has 13 amino acids. CDR3 coding DNA: TGTGCCAGCAGCCAACAGGGGAGTCAGCCCCAGCATTTT. Encoded protein: CASSQQGSQPQHF.

This rearrangement joins TRBV27 to TRBJ2-2, with 8 bases identical to TRBD1. Germline CDR1 reads MNHEY; CDR2 reads SMNVEV (reference sequence). The junction had 3 bases not matched to a gene; V was cut back by 4 bases and J by 2 bases. The CDR3 is 15 residues long. CDR3 bases: TGTGCCAGCAGTTCCAGGGGGCTCAACACCGGGGAGCTGTTTTTT. Residues: CASSSRGLNTGELFF.

The rearrangement uses TRBV7-6 and TRBJ2-1, with 9 bases matching TRBD2. Germline loops: CDR1 SGHVS, CDR2 FNYEAQ. The V and J ends lost 2 bases and 7 bases, in that order; junction bases with no gene match: 6. The CDR3 is 15 amino acids. The CDR3 here is CASSLISGSRNEQFF. The CDR3, as DNA: TGTGCCAGCAGCTTAATTAGCGGGAGTAGGAATGAGCAGTTCTTC.